These T cell receptor beta chains were read from a single sample in a study of beta chain features in type 1 diabetes. Assay: immunoSEQ multiplex PCR; the TCRdb copy retains only in-frame clones and omits some. This table has approximately 160,000 clones, approximately 10% appearing once. The sequenced sample consisted of central memory CD4+ T cells from blood. The receptors come from a man aged 30 to 39 with type 1 diabetes. The CDR3 runs from the conserved cysteine through the conserved F or W. A D gene is named only where the DNA matches it firmly. Expanded clones are given a class, and other clones once, few, many or no size at all.

.,TRBJ2-2,TRBV9,.,TGTGCCAGCACCAACAGGGTGGGCCCGGCCGGGGAGCTGTTTTTT,CASTNRVGPAGELFF
.,TRBJ1-1,TRBV4-2,few,TGTGCCAGCAGCGCGCAAGCAGGGCTATCGAACACTGAAGCTTTCTTT,CASSAQAGLSNTEAFF
.,TRBJ1-5,TRBV6-5,.,TGTGCCAGCAGAGGACAAAATCAGCCCCAGCATTTT,CASRGQNQPQHF
TRBD1,TRBJ1-1,TRBV20-1,few,TGCAGTGCTCCCAGGACAGGTGAAGCTTTCTTT,CSAPRTGEAFF
.,TRBJ2-1,TRBV25-1,.,TGTGCCAGCATGCGGAGCCCCTACAATGAGCAGTTCTTC,CASMRSPYNEQFF
.,TRBJ2-5,TRBV2,.,TGTGCCAGCAGTGTGTCCCAGGGGTGGGAGACCCAGTACTTC,CASSVSQGWETQYF
.,TRBJ2-7,TRBV7-9,.,TGTGCCAGCAGCCGGGCGGACGGGAGATACGAGCAGTACTTC,CASSRADGRYEQYF
.,TRBJ2-1,TRBV19,few,TGTGCCAGTAGTACCAGGGCGTACAATGAGCAGTTCTTC,CASSTRAYNEQFF
.,TRBJ1-4,TRBV5-4,few,TGTGCCAGCAGCTCCCAACAGGGCAAACTGTTTTTT,CASSSQQGKLFF
TRBD1,TRBJ1-5,TRBV19,few,TGTGCCAGTAAGTCGGACAGGGGAAATCAGCCCCAGCATTTT,CASKSDRGNQPQHF
TRBD1,TRBJ2-3,TRBV5-1,few,TGCGCCAGCAGCTTGGGGACAGGGATAGATACGCAGTATTTT,CASSLGTGIDTQYF
.,TRBJ2-1,TRBV29-1,few,TGCAGCGTTGAAGTACGAAAAAGTGGGGCGTTTGAGCAGTTCTTC,CSVEVRKSGAFEQFF
.,TRBJ2-1,TRBV11-1,few,TGTGCCAGCAGCGAAAGACACGCCGAGGGAGACAATGAGCAGTTCTTC,CASSERHAEGDNEQFF
.,TRBJ2-5,TRBV7-2,.,TGTGCCAGCAGCTTGCCCCACGGGGCGGGGGCGCGAGAGACCCAGTACTTC,CASSLPHGAGARETQYF
TRBD1,TRBJ1-5,TRBV19,.,TGTGCCAGTAGTAAACAGGGGGCTAGCAATCAGCCCCAGCATTTT,CASSKQGASNQPQHF
.,TRBJ1-4,TRBV7-9,many,TGTGCCAGCAGCTTAGGTGGCACTAATGAAAAACTGTTTTTT,CASSLGGTNEKLFF
TRBD2,TRBJ2-3,TRBV18,few,TGTGCCAGCTCATCCCCGGGACTAGCGGGACCAGATACGCAGTATTTT,CASSSPGLAGPDTQYF
TRBD2,TRBJ2-3,TRBV5-1,.,TGCGCCAGTGAGCGGGACCCTAGCACAGATACGCAGTATTTT,CASERDPSTDTQYF
TRBD2,TRBJ2-3,TRBV7-9,few,TGTGCCAGCAGAGCGGGACTAGAAACAGATACGCAGTATTTT,CASRAGLETDTQYF
TRBD1,TRBJ1-2,TRBV5-1,few,TGCGCCAGCAGCTACAGGGACAGCTCAGCTAACTATGGCTACACCTTC,CASSYRDSSANYGYTF
.,TRBJ1-2,TRBV20-1,few,TGCAGGCCCGGCGGAACATTTGGCTACACCTTC,CRPGGTFGYTF
TRBD1,TRBJ1-2,TRBV15,few,TGTGCCACCAGCCCGCGGGACAGGACATCGGGGGGCTACACCTTC,CATSPRDRTSGGYTF